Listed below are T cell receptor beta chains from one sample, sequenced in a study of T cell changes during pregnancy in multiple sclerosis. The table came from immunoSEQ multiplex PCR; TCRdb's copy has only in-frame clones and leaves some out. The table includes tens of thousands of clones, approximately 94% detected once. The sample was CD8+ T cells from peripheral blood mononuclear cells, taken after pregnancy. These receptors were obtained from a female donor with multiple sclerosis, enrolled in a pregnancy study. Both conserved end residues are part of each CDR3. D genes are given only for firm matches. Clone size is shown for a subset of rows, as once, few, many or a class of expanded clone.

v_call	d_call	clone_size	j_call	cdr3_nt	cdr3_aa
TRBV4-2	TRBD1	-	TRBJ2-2	TGTGCCAGCAGCCAAGATTCAGGGACAGCGAACACCGGGGAGCTGTTTTTT	CASSQDSGTANTGELFF
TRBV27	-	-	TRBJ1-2	TGTGCCAGCAGTTTACACAGAACTAACTATGGCTACACCTTC	CASSLHRTNYGYTF
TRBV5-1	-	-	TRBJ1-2	TGCGCCAGCAGCTTGGTGGCCCGGGATGGCTACACCTTC	CASSLVARDGYTF
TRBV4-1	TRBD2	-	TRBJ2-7	TGCGCCAGGAGGGCGGGAGAACCCCACGAGCAGTACTTC	CARRAGEPHEQYF
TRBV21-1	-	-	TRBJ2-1	TGTGCCAGCAGCAAAAATCCGAGGGGGACTAGCGGGAGGAGGGGCAATGAGCAGTTCTTC	CASSKNPRGTSGRRGNEQFF
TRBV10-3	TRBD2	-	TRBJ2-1	TGTGCCATCAGTGAGAAGAGGGAGCGGGAGGGGAACAATGAGCAGTTCTTC	CAISEKREREGNNEQFF
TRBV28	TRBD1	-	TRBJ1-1	TGTGCCAGCAGTTCCTCCGGGACAGGGAATGTGAACACTGAAGCTTTCTTT	CASSSSGTGNVNTEAFF
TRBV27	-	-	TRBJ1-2	TGTGCCAGCAGTTTATCGGCAGGGTCTGGCTACACCTTC	CASSLSAGSGYTF
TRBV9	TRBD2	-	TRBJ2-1	TGTGCCAGCAGCCCCCGGGGAGCGGGAGGATCCGATGAGCAGTTCTTC	CASSPRGAGGSDEQFF
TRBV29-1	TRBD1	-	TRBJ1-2	TGCAGCGTCGAGGGACAGGGGACCTATGGCTACACCTTC	CSVEGQGTYGYTF
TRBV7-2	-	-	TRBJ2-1	TGTGCCAGCAGCTTAGACGGCGGGACCTACAATGAGCAGTTCTTC	CASSLDGGTYNEQFF
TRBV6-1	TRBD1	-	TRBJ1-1	TGTGCCAGCAGTGAAGGGACAGGAGAACGAGGGTTGACTGAAGCTTTCTTT	CASSEGTGERGLTEAFF
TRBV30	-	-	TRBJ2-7	TGTGCCTGGAGTAAGACATACGAGCAGTACTTC	CAWSKTYEQYF
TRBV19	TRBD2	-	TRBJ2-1	TGTGCCAGTAGTTTCAAACTAGCGGGCTCATACAATGAGCAGTTCTTC	CASSFKLAGSYNEQFF
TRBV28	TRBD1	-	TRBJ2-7	TGTGCCAGCAGCACCTCGGACAGGGGATACGAGCAGTACTTC	CASSTSDRGYEQYF
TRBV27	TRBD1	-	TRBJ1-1	TGTGCCAGCAGTCCGACAGGGGTGAACACTGAAGCTTTCTTT	CASSPTGVNTEAFF
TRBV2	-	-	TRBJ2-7	TGTGCCAGCAGTGAACCACTACTAGCTGGCGAGCAGTACTTC	CASSEPLLAGEQYF
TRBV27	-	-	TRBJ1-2	TGTGCCAGCAGTTCTTCAGGCTATGGCTACACCTTC	CASSSSGYGYTF
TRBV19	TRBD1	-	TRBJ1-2	TGTGCCAGTAACCCCGGGACAGCTTATGGCTACACCTTC	CASNPGTAYGYTF
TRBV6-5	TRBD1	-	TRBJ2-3	TGTGCCAGTACCCCGACAGGGTCAGGATCCGATACGCAGTATTTT	CASTPTGSGSDTQYF
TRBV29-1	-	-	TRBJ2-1	TGCAGCGCCAGTGCAGATGAGCAGTTCTTC	CSASADEQFF
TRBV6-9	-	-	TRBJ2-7	TGTGCCAGCCGACCAGGGGGGTCTAGCGTTCTCCAGTACTTC	CASRPGGSSVLQYF
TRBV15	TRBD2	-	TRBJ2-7	TGTGCCACCAGCGGACCCAAATCGACTAGCGGGTACTACGAGCAGTACTTC	CATSGPKSTSGYYEQYF
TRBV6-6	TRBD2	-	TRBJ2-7	TGTGCCAGCAGTTACCGGGGGGGCTACGAGCAGTACTTC	CASSYRGGYEQYF
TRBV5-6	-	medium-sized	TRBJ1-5	TGTGCCAGCAGCTTGTGGGGGCTCGGCAATCAGCCCCAGCATTTT	CASSLWGLGNQPQHF
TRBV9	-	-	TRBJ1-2	TGTGCCAGCAGAAATTCAGGGGACTATGGCTACACCTTC	CASRNSGDYGYTF
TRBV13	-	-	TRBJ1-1	TGTGCCAGCAGCTTAGGCCTGGGAGACACTGAAGCTTTCTTT	CASSLGLGDTEAFF
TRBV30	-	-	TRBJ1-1	TGTGCCTGGACACAGGGCGCTGAAGCTTTCTTT	CAWTQGAEAFF
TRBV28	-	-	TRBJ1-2	TGTGCCAGCAGTTTCTCCAGAAACTATGGCTACACCTTC	CASSFSRNYGYTF
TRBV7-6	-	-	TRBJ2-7	TGTGCCAGCAGCTTAGGTCCGAGCTCCTACGAGCAGTACTTC	CASSLGPSSYEQYF
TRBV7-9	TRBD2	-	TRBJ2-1	TGTGCCAGCAGCCGAACCGGGACTAGCGGATACAATGAGCAGTTCTTC	CASSRTGTSGYNEQFF
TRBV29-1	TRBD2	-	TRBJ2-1	TGCAGCGTTGAACTAGCGGTATACAATGAGCAGTTCTTC	CSVELAVYNEQFF
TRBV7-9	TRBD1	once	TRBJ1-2	TGTGCCAGCAAGCAAGGGGACAGGGGGCTCGATGGCTACACCTTC	CASKQGDRGLDGYTF